This TCR beta chain is from a study of blood T cell repertoires in COVID-19. The CDR3 is 13 amino acids. Between the trimmed V and J ends, which lost 5 bases and 1 base, there was a span of 8 bases. Per the germline V gene, CDR1 is KGHSH and CDR2 is LQKENI. Produced via immunoSEQ multiplex PCR; TCRdb's table is partial and in-frame only. The table has roughly 200,000 clones, 80% to 85% seen once. This clonotype originated in a man aged 50-60 years with active or convalescent COVID-19. V is TRBV18 and J is TRBJ2-5; weak D call: TRBD2 (6 bases). Sequencing was done on a sample of peripheral blood. In DNA, the CDR3 is TGTGCCAGCTCATCGGGACTCCAAGAGACCCAGTACTTC. Its protein product is CASSSGLQETQYF.